Listed below are T cell receptor beta chains from one sample, sequenced in a study of cytomegalovirus exposure and HLA in healthy donors. Assay: immunoSEQ multiplex PCR; the TCRdb copy retains only in-frame clones and omits some. The sample includes some 260,000 clones, 87% of them seen just once. The sample was PBMCs. Source of these receptors: a man aged 18 to 30 in good health and CMV-seropositive. CDR3s include the opening cysteine and the closing phenylalanine or tryptophan. The D gene is left open where the match is weak. Clone size, where shown, is once, few, many, or a class for clones that have expanded.

clone_size,v_call,d_call,j_call,cdr3_aa,cdr3_nt
once,TRBV5-1,TRBD1,TRBJ2-7,CASSLSWETGVQWQYF,TGCGCCAGCAGCTTGAGCTGGGAGACAGGGGTACAATGGCAGTACTTC
once,TRBV5-4,.,TRBJ1-4,CASSLNPGLTNEKLFF,TGTGCCAGCAGCTTGAACCCCGGGTTGACTAATGAAAAACTGTTTTTT
.,TRBV6-1,TRBD1,TRBJ1-3,CASSEQRGPGNTIYF,TGTGCCAGCAGTGAACAGAGGGGGCCTGGAAACACCATATATTTT
once,TRBV6-5,.,TRBJ2-7,CASSYSGVRTYEQYF,TGTGCCAGCAGTTACTCGGGGGTAAGGACCTACGAGCAGTACTTC
.,TRBV6-6,.,TRBJ2-7,CASSHSRGAPNEQYF,TGTGCCAGCAGTCACTCCCGGGGGGCCCCTAACGAGCAGTACTTC
.,TRBV2,TRBD2,TRBJ2-3,CASTGVSGTRDTQYF,TGTGCCAGCACTGGGGTTAGCGGGACGCGGGATACGCAGTATTTT
.,TRBV6-6,TRBD2,TRBJ2-7,CASSYSIREGFDEQYF,TGTGCCAGCAGTTACTCTATTCGGGAGGGCTTCGACGAGCAGTACTTC
.,TRBV6-1,TRBD2,TRBJ2-7,CASALAGVEQYF,TGTGCCAGCGCGTTAGCGGGAGTCGAGCAGTACTTC
.,TRBV5-6,.,TRBJ1-2,CASSLANGGGYGYTF,TGTGCCAGCAGCTTGGCCAACGGGGGCGGCTATGGCTACACCTTC
few,TRBV7-2,TRBD2,TRBJ2-7,CASSLAASGGIVEQYF,TGTGCCAGCAGCTTAGCGGCTAGCGGGGGGATAGTGGAGCAGTACTTC
.,TRBV10-3,TRBD1,TRBJ2-2,CAISVAGTGFGELFF,TGTGCCATCAGTGTAGCCGGGACAGGGTTCGGGGAGCTGTTTTTT
.,TRBV28,.,TRBJ2-3,CASRKGSADTQYF,TGTGCCAGCCGTAAGGGGTCGGCAGATACGCAGTATTTT
.,TRBV7-9,.,TRBJ2-7,CASSLVTGIPEQYF,TGTGCCAGCAGCTTAGTAACAGGGATCCCCGAGCAGTACTTC
.,TRBV13,.,TRBJ2-2,CASSSSITGELFF,TGTGCCAGCAGTTCTAGCATCACCGGGGAGCTGTTTTTT
.,TRBV27,.,TRBJ2-7,CASSLALGLNEQYF,TGTGCCAGCAGTTTGGCGTTAGGTCTCAACGAGCAGTACTTC
.,TRBV6-5,.,TRBJ1-2,CASRKGVYGYTF,TGTGCCAGCAGAAAGGGAGTCTATGGCTACACCTTC
.,TRBV6-6,.,TRBJ2-2,CASSSPLNTGELFF,TGTGCCAGCAGTTCACCCTTGAACACCGGGGAGCTGTTTTTT
.,TRBV6-6,TRBD2,TRBJ2-1,CASSTGTSGYNEQFF,TGTGCCAGCAGCACCGGGACTAGCGGCTACAATGAGCAGTTCTTC
.,TRBV7-9,.,TRBJ2-7,CASSRPGGDEQYF,TGTGCCAGCAGCCGCCCGGGCGGGGACGAGCAGTACTTC
.,TRBV5-1,.,TRBJ2-5,CASSFTGSSETQYF,TGCGCCAGCAGCTTTACAGGGAGTAGCGAGACCCAGTACTTC
.,TRBV6-5,.,TRBJ1-2,CASSPGGNYGYTF,TGTGCCAGCAGTCCCGGGGGGAACTATGGCTACACCTTC
.,TRBV7-2,.,TRBJ2-7,CASSLVAGLEQYF,TGTGCCAGCAGCTTAGTTGCGGGGCTCGAGCAGTACTTC
.,TRBV29-1,.,TRBJ2-7,CSVVAGNYEQYF,TGCAGCGTTGTGGCAGGGAACTACGAGCAGTACTTC